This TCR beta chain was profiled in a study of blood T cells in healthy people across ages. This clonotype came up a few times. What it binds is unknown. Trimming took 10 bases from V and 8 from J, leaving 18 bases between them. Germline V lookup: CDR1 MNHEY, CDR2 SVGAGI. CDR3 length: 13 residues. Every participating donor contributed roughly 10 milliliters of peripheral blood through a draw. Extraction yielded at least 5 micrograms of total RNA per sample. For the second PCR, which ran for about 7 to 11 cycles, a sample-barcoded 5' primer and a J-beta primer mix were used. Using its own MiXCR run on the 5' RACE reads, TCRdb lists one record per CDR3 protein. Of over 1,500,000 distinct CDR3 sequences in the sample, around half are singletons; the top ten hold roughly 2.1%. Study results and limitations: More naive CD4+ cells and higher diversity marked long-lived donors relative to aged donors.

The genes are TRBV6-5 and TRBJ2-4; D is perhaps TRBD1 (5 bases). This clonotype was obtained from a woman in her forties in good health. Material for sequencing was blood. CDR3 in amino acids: CATKAGDSYIQYF. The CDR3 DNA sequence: TGTGCCACCAAAGCCGGCGACAGTTACATTCAGTACTTC.